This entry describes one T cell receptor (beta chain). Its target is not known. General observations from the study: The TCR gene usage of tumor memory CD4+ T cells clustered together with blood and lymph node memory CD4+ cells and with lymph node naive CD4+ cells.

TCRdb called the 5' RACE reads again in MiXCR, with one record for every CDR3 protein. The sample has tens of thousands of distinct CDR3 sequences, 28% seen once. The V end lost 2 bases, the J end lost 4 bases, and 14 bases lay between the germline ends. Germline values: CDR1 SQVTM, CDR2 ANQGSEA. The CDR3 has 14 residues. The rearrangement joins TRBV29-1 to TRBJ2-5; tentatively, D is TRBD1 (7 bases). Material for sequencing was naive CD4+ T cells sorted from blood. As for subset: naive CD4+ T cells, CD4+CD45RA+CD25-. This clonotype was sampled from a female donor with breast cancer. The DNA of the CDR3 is TGCAGCGTTGAACGAGGGCAGGGGGGAGAGACCCAGTACTTC. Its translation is CSVERGQGGETQYF. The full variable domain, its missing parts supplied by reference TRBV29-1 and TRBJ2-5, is SAVISQKPSRDICQRGTSLTIQCQVDSQVTMMFWYRQQPGQSLTLIATANQGSEATYESGFVIDKFPISRPNLTFSTLTVSNMSPEDSSIYLCSVERGQGGETQYFGPGTRLLVL.